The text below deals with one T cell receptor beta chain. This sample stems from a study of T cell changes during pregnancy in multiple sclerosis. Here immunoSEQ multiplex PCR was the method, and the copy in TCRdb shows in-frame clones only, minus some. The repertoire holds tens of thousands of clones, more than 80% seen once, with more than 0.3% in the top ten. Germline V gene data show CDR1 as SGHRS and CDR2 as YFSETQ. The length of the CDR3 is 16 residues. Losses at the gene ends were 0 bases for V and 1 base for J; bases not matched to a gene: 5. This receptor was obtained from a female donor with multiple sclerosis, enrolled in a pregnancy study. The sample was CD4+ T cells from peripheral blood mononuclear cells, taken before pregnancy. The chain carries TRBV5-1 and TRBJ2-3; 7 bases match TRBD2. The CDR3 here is CASSLVAGEGTDTQYF. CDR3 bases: TGCGCCAGCAGCTTGGTGGCGGGAGAGGGCACAGATACGCAGTATTTT. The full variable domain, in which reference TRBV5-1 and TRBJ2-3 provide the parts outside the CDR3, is KAGVTQTPRYLIKTRGQQVTLSCSPISGHRSVSWYQQTPGQGLQFLFEYFSETQRNKGNFPGRFSGRQFSNSRSEMNVSTLELGDSALYLCASSLVAGEGTDTQYFGPGTRLTVL.